A selection of T cell receptor beta chains follows, all from one sample in a study of spatial heterogeneity in lung cancer. One entry per CDR3 protein results from TCRdb running MiXCR on the 5' RACE reads. This sample has about 45,000 distinct CDR3 sequences, with roughly 10% found just once. Sequencing was performed on PBMCs, taken at surgery. The source of these receptors is a female donor with early-stage non-small cell lung cancer. Both conserved end residues are part of each CDR3. Fields, in order: clone size, V gene, D gene, J gene, CDR3 DNA, CDR3 protein. A D gene is named only where the DNA matches it firmly. Some rows mark clone size as missing; the rest say once, few, many or name a class of expanded clone.

>few|TRBV7-9|NA|TRBJ2-7
TGTGCCAGCGTTCAGGGAGATTTCTACGAGCAGTACTTC
CASVQGDFYEQYF
>few|TRBV12-3/TRBV12-4|TRBD1|TRBJ1-4
TGTGCCAGCAGTCTACGACAGGGGGCGGTTGGTGAAAAACTGTTTTTT
CASSLRQGAVGEKLFF
>NA|TRBV7-2|TRBD2|TRBJ2-1
TGTGTCAGCAGCCGAATGACTAGCGGGGCTAATGAGCAGTTCTTC
CVSSRMTSGANEQFF
>NA|TRBV6-1|TRBD1|TRBJ2-1
TGTGCCAGCACCCTCGACAGGGTGTCCTACAATGAGCAGTTCTTC
CASTLDRVSYNEQFF
>NA|TRBV29-1|NA|TRBJ1-2
TGCAGCGTTGGGGCAGGGGCAAATGGCTACACCTTC
CSVGAGANGYTF
>NA|TRBV7-3|NA|TRBJ2-2
TGTGCCAGCAGCTCCGATACAGGACACCGGGAGCTGTTTTTT
CASSSDTGHRELFF
>medium-sized|TRBV20-1|NA|TRBJ1-6
TGCAGTGCTTCGGGCCCCCGGCATTCACCCCTCCACTTT
CSASGPRHSPLHF
>NA|TRBV3-1|TRBD2|TRBJ2-1
TGTGCCAGCAGCCCTCTGGCGGGGGGAAATGAGCAGTTCTTC
CASSPLAGGNEQFF
>NA|TRBV7-2|NA|TRBJ1-1
TGTGCCAGCAGGTCCCAAGGAGCTGAAGCTTTCTTT
CASRSQGAEAFF
>many|TRBV28|TRBD1|TRBJ1-1
TGTGCCAGCAGGCTCCGGGACAGGGGAACTTTCTTT
CASRLRDRGTFF
>NA|TRBV29-1|NA|TRBJ1-6
TGCAGCGTTGAACCCTCTTTTTTGGGTCGGAACCCTCATAATTCACCCCTCCACTTT
CSVEPSFLGRNPHNSPLHF
>many|TRBV3-1|TRBD2|TRBJ2-1
TGTGCCAGCAGCCAAGCGGGGACTAGCGGATACAATGAGCAGTTCTTC
CASSQAGTSGYNEQFF